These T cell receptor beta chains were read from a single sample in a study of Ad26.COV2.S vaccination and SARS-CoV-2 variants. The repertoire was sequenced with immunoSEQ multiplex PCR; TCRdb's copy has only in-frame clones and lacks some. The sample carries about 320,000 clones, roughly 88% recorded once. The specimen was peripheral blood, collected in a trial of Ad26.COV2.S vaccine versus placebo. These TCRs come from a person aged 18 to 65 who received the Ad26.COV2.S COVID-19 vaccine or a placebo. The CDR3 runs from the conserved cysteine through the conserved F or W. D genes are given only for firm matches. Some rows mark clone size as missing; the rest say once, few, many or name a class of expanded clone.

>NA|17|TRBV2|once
CASSAVTGTEMNTEAFF
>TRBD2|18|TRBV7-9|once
CASSLENSSGPNTGELFF
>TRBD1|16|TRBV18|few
CASSPPAPRGSYEQYF
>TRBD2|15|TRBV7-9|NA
CASSSRLAGVDTQYF
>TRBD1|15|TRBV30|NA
CAWGYRGKWDTEAFF
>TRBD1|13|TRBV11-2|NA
CASSPGTVLEQYF
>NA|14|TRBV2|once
CASSLQALNTEAFF
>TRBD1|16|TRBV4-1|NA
CASSRDRVQPNSPLHF
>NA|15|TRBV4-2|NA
CASSQERGPGNIQYF
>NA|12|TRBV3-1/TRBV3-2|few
CASSQSRNGYTF
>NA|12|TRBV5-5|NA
CASSLSPYEQYF
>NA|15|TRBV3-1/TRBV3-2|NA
CASSHIGRGDNEQFF
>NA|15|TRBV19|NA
CASSTTTTNNQPQHF
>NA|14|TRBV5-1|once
CASSPPGSNSPLHF
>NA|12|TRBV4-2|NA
CASRLSNSPLHF
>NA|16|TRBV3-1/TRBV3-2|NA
CASSQDGGKSRNTIYF
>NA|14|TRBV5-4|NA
CASSFIQGTDTQYF
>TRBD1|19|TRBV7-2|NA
CASSLKDRVDYLAKNIQYF
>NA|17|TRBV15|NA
CATSTPWIAKGANEQFF
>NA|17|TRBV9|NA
CASSVAPFELGYNEQFF
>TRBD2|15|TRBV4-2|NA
CASSQETSGGAEQFF
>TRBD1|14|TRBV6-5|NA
CASHLRGQSNEQFF
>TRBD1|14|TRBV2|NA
CASTPYQGEETQYF
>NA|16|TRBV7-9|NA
CASSSPPGGDGAEAFF
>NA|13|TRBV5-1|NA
CASRKTGSYEQYF
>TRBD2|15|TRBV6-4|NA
CASSEGASGNNEQFF